The 28 T cell receptor beta chains presented below share a single source sample, sequenced in a study of Graves' ophthalmopathy and Graves' hyperthyroidism. Using RNA transcripts, the TCR beta CDR3 regions were amplified. First-round RT-PCR employed HTBI primers, with a second-round multiplex PCR after it. TCRdb redid the calling of the multiplex PCR reads with MiXCR, one entry per CDR3 protein. The repertoire holds under 400,000 distinct CDR3 sequences, with roughly 17% as singletons. Sequenced sample: peripheral blood. The receptors shown here come from an adult man with Graves' ophthalmopathy.

This clonotype has ten or more counts. The chain carries TRBV6-1 and TRBJ1-6; TRBD1 matches at 7 bases. V trimming: 6 bases; J trimming: 1 base; junction bases outside the gene matches: 9. Germline assignment: CDR1 MNHNS and CDR2 SASEGT. The CDR3 is made up of 17 amino acids. The CDR3 DNA reads as TGTGCCAGCAGGCCCAGTGAGACAGGGTCCTATAATTCACCCCTCCACTTT. Residues: CASRPSETGSYNSPLHF.

There are many counts of this clonotype. The J gene is TRBJ2-7, the V gene TRBV7-2; 8 positions agree with TRBD2. V was pared by 5 bases and J by 6 bases, with 12 bases of the junction left unmatched. Germline V gives CDR1 SGHTA, CDR2 FQGNSA. The CDR3 is 15 amino acids. The CDR3 spells CASSALSGGEGEQYF. In nucleotides, the CDR3 is TGTGCCAGCAGCGCCTTAAGCGGGGGCGAGGGCGAGCAGTACTTC.

There are many counts of this clonotype. V is TRBV6-1 and J is TRBJ1-1, with a tentative D call TRBD1 (5 bases). Germline CDR1 and CDR2: MNHNS and SASEGT. The CDR3 has 14 residues. Trimming cost V 8 bases and J 11 bases, with 24 bases left between them. The CDR3 loop reads CASAEAPRVSEAFF. CDR3 bases: TGTGCCAGCGCCGAAGCCCCCAGGGTTTCAGAGGCTTTCTTT.

The sample holds many counts of this clonotype. The chain recombines TRBV2 with TRBJ2-2; 7 bases fit TRBD1. The V gene's germline CDR1 is SNHLY and CDR2 FYNNEI. The V and J ends lost 6 bases and 2 bases, in that order; junction bases with no gene match: 12. The CDR3 runs to 17 residues. CDR3 coding DNA: TGTGCCAGCAGAACGTACTGGGACAGCCGAAACACCGGGGAGCTGTTTTTT. Its protein is CASRTYWDSRNTGELFF.

There are many counts of this clonotype. The V call is TRBV12-3 or TRBV12-4, the J call TRBJ1-5; 7 bases align to TRBD1. This CDR3 has 13 residues. J gave up 13 bases and V 0 bases, and 6 bases lay outside the gene matches. As DNA, the CDR3 is TGTGCCAGCAGTTTAGCGCGGGCAGGGGGTCAGCATTTT. As protein: CASSLARAGGQHF.

The genes are TRBV6-1 and TRBJ2-5; weak D call: TRBD2 (7 bases). This CDR3 is 16 amino acids long. Germline CDR1 reads MNHNS; CDR2 reads SASEGT. Trimming cost V 6 bases and J 0 bases, with 17 bases left between them. The CDR3 loop reads CASSPRGRGYQETQYF. The CDR3 DNA reads TGTGCCAGCAGCCCACGTGGGAGGGGGTACCAAGAGACCCAGTACTTC.

This clonotype was seen at least ten times. V gene TRBV7-2 combines with J gene TRBJ2-2, with a weak D call TRBD1 (6 bases). The CDR3 consists of 13 residues. Deletions cut 5 bases from V and 8 bases from J, with 12 bases between. Germline values: CDR1 SGHTA, CDR2 FQGNSA. The CDR3 loop is CASSGQQHGELFF. DNA of the CDR3: TGTGCCAGCAGCGGACAGCAACATGGGGAGCTGTTTTTT.

There are many counts of this clonotype. The chain employs TRBV5-5 and TRBJ2-5, with D possibly being TRBD1 (6 bases). Germline V CDR1 and CDR2: SGHKS, YYEKEE (reference sequence). The CDR3 has 13 residues. Trimming stripped 5 bases from V and 0 bases from J, with 8 bases between. CDR3 nucleotide sequence: TGTGCCAGCAGGGGACACAACCAAGAGACCCAGTACTTC. Encoded protein: CASRGHNQETQYF.

This clonotype was recorded at least ten times. V and J are TRBV6-5 and TRBJ1-1, with 7 bases lining up with TRBD1. The CDR3 is 13 amino acids. Germline CDR1 MNHEY, CDR2 SVGAGI. V lost 10 bases to trimming and J lost 4 bases; unmatched junction nucleotides: 9. The chain's CDR3 is CATSDRVGTEAFF. The CDR3 coding sequence is TGTGCCACCTCAGACAGGGTGGGCACTGAAGCTTTCTTT.

The rearrangement uses TRBV7-2 and TRBJ2-7; 12 positions agree with TRBD2. This CDR3 has 14 amino acids. V was clipped by 8 bases and J by 6 bases; unmatched bases: 8. Looked up from germline, CDR1 is SGHTA and CDR2 is FQGNSA. The CDR3 DNA reads TGTGCCAGCGTCCTAGCGGGGGGGCGTGGCGAGCAGTACTTC. Its protein product is CASVLAGGRGEQYF.

Ten or more counts support this clonotype. The rearrangement links TRBV30 to TRBJ1-6; weak D call: TRBD1 (5 bases). Deletions cut 1 base from V and 7 bases from J, with 23 bases between. The CDR3 has 18 amino acids. Looked up from germline, CDR1 is GTSNPN and CDR2 is SVGIG (reference sequence). The CDR3 protein is CAWSESWGIGNVNSPLHF. In DNA form, the CDR3 reads TGTGCCTGGAGTGAATCGTGGGGGATTGGTAATGTGAATTCACCCCTCCACTTT.

This clonotype was seen many times. The chain employs TRBV28 and TRBJ1-5; D is unclear. V lost 4 bases to trimming and J lost 4 bases, with 11 bases between them. The CDR3 extends over 14 amino acids. From germline, CDR1 is MDHEN and CDR2 SYDVKM. CDR3 sequence: CASSSPLQNQPQHF. The DNA of the CDR3 is TGTGCCAGCAGTTCGCCCTTACAGAATCAGCCCCAGCATTTT.

This rearrangement joins TRBV6-1 to TRBJ1-5; D not certain. The CDR3 sequence is 15 residues long. V was clipped by 6 bases and J by 3 bases, with 15 bases between them. In germline, CDR1 is MNHNS, CDR2 SASEGT. The CDR3 nucleotides read TGTGCCAGCAGGGGTGCCCTGGTCCCCAATCAGCCCCAGCATTTT. It is translated as CASRGALVPNQPQHF.

This clonotype was counted many times. The chain joins TRBV7-8 to TRBJ1-1, with TRBD1 matching 7 bases. Trimming cost V 5 bases and J 7 bases; bases outside gene matches: 7. Germline CDR1 SGHVS, CDR2 FQNEAQ. The CDR3 has 13 amino acids. This CDR3 is CASSIDRVNEAFF. The CDR3 DNA is TGTGCCAGCAGCATAGACAGGGTAAATGAAGCTTTCTTT.

This clonotype was picked up many times. The CDR3 nucleotides are TGTGCCAGCAGTTTCGGCGCGGGTCAGCCCCAGCATTTT. Its protein product is CASSFGAGQPQHF. The chain employs TRBV12-3 or TRBV12-4 and TRBJ1-5; no definite D call. The CDR3 has 13 residues. Trimming cost V 3 bases and J 6 bases, with 9 bases left between them.

This clonotype was recorded at least ten times. The V gene is TRBV6-1, the J gene TRBJ1-5, with unresolved D. The CDR3 is made up of 15 amino acids. V lost 5 bases, J lost 0 bases, and 11 bases lay in between. Germline V gene sequence: CDR1 MNHNS, CDR2 SASEGT. CDR3 in amino acids: CASSPDIYSNQPQHF. CDR3 nucleotide sequence: TGTGCCAGCAGTCCAGATATCTATAGCAATCAGCCCCAGCATTTT.

The gene calls are TRBV6-1 and TRBJ2-4; possibly TRBD2 for D (5 bases). The length of the CDR3 is 14 residues. Trimming removed 6 bases at V and 8 bases at J, with 17 bases between. Per the germline V gene, CDR1 is MNHNS and CDR2 is SASEGT. DNA for the CDR3: TGTGCCAGCAGCCCAAGGTTTGGAGGAGACATTCAGTACTTC. This codes for CASSPRFGGDIQYF.

This clonotype was found many times. The gene calls are TRBV28 and TRBJ1-6; D is perhaps TRBD1 (5 bases). Trimming took 10 bases from V and 6 from J, leaving 16 bases between them. This CDR3 contains 14 residues. Per the germline V gene, CDR1 is MDHEN and CDR2 is SYDVKM. This chain's CDR3 is CATLTGTINSPLHF. DNA of the CDR3: TGTGCCACCCTGACCGGGACCATTAATTCACCCCTCCACTTT. The whole variable domain, remainder taken from reference TRBV28 and TRBJ1-6, is DVKVTQSSRYLVKRTGEKVFLECVQDMDHENMFWYRQDPGLGLRLIYFSYDVKMKEKGDIPEGYSVSREKKERFSLILESASTNQTSMYLCATLTGTINSPLHFGNGTRLTVT.

This clonotype has only a few counts. V gene TRBV12-3 or TRBV12-4 combines with J gene TRBJ1-1, with 9 bases identical to TRBD1. V trimming: 4 bases; J trimming: 5 bases; junction bases outside the gene matches: 8. The CDR3 has 15 residues. The CDR3 DNA reads TGTGCCAGCAGTTCAGGACAGGGGCTTCGGACTGAAGCTTTCTTT. This codes for CASSSGQGLRTEAFF.

At least ten counts were recorded for this clonotype. The chain is built from TRBV6-1 and TRBJ2-4; D remains unclear. The CDR3 consists of 15 residues. Germline-derived CDR1 and CDR2 are MNHNS and SASEGT. Trimming took off 2 bases at V and 0 bases at J, with 8 bases between the two ends. The CDR3 loop is CASSELRGAKNIQYF. CDR3 nucleotide sequence: TGTGCCAGCAGTGAACTCAGAGGAGCCAAAAACATTCAGTACTTC.

This clonotype was found many times. The CDR3, as DNA: TGTGCCAGCAGCCCCACCCCCGGGACCCCCGGAAACACCATATATTTT. It codes for CASSPTPGTPGNTIYF. The chain carries TRBV11-1 and TRBJ1-3; possible D gene TRBD1, 5 bases. This CDR3 contains 16 residues. V was trimmed by 5 bases and J by 4 bases, leaving 18 bases between them. Looked up from germline, CDR1 is SGHAT and CDR2 is FQDESV (reference sequence).

This clonotype was seen ten or more times. This rearrangement joins TRBV12-3 or TRBV12-4 to TRBJ2-7; D possibly corresponds to TRBD2 (6 bases). Trimming pared 6 bases from V and 0 bases from J, leaving 9 bases between. There are 13 residues in the CDR3. The CDR3 here is CASRAGLSYEQYF. The CDR3 coding sequence is TGTGCCAGCAGAGCGGGCCTCTCCTACGAGCAGTACTTC.

The chain carries TRBV6-1 and TRBJ1-5; D is perhaps TRBD1 (5 bases). CDR3 size: 15 residues. Trimming pared 1 base from V and 7 bases from J, leaving 14 bases between. Germline values: CDR1 MNHNS, CDR2 SASEGT. The CDR3 DNA reads as TGTGCCAGCAGTGAAGTCGGGGCCCCGGGACAGCCCCAGCATTTT. Protein sequence: CASSEVGAPGQPQHF.

This clonotype was found many times. The chain carries TRBV28 and TRBJ2-7; a weak D match, TRBD1 (6 bases). The V and J ends lost 5 bases and 6 bases respectively, with 23 bases between them. The CDR3 covers 16 residues. CDR1 is MDHEN and CDR2 is SYDVKM in the germline V gene. In nucleotides, the CDR3 is TGTGCCAGCAGTGGAACTACAGGGAAGGTGGTGGGCGAGCAGTACTTC. This codes for CASSGTTGKVVGEQYF. The full variable domain, in which reference TRBV28 and TRBJ2-7 provide the parts outside the CDR3, is DVKVTQSSRYLVKRTGEKVFLECVQDMDHENMFWYRQDPGLGLRLIYFSYDVKMKEKGDIPEGYSVSREKKERFSLILESASTNQTSMYLCASSGTTGKVVGEQYFGPGTRLTVT.

This clonotype was seen at least ten times. The chain has TRBV6-2 or TRBV6-3 and TRBJ2-7, with a tentative D call TRBD1 (6 bases). Germline CDR1 MNHEY, CDR2 SVGEGT. The CDR3 contains 16 residues. Between the trimmed V and J ends, which lost 0 bases and 1 base, there was a span of 13 bases. The CDR3 nucleotides are TGTGCCAGCAGTTACTCGAGGGGGATCGGGTCCTACGAGCAGTACTTC. Protein product: CASSYSRGIGSYEQYF.

The table lists this clonotype with many counts. The rearrangement uses TRBV12-3 or TRBV12-4 and TRBJ1-2, with 8 bases that match TRBD1. The trim removed 3 bases at V and 8 bases at J, leaving 8 bases unmatched. The CDR3 runs to 14 residues. CDR3 sequence: CASSFSRQGKGYTF. The DNA of the CDR3 is TGTGCCAGCAGTTTCAGTCGACAGGGGAAAGGCTACACCTTC.

This clonotype was found many times. Here the CDR3 DNA reads TGCAGTGCTAGAGATCTCGCGGGAGGAAACACGCAGTATTTT. This gives the protein CSARDLAGGNTQYF. This chain links TRBV20-1 with TRBJ2-3, with 8 bases aligning to TRBD2. The CDR3 runs to 14 residues. In germline, CDR1 is DFQATT, CDR2 SNEGSKA (reference sequence). V was clipped by 0 bases and J by 9 bases; unmatched bases: 8.

This clonotype has a count of ten or more. The gene calls are TRBV12-3 or TRBV12-4 and TRBJ1-2, with a possible D match to TRBD1 (5 bases). Trimming took 6 bases from V and 4 from J, leaving 12 bases between them. This CDR3 comprises 13 residues. This CDR3 reads CASSRQRGYGYTF. The CDR3 region has the DNA TGTGCCAGCAGCCGACAGAGGGGCTATGGCTACACCTTC.